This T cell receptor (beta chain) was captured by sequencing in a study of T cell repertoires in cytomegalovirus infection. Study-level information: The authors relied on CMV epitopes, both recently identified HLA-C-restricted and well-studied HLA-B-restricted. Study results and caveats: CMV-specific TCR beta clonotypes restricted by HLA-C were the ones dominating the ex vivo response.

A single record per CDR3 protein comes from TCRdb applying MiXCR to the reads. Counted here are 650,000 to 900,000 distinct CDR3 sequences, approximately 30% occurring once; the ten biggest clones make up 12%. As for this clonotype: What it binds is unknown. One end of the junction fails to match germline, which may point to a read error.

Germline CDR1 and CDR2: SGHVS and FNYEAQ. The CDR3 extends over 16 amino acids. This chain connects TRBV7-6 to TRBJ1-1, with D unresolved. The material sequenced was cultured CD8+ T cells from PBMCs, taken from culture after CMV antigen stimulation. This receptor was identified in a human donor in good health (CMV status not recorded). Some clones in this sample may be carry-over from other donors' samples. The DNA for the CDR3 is TGTACCAGCAGCTTAGAGGTTTCCGGGAGGAACACTGAAGCTTTCTTT. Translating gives CTSSLEVSGRNTEAFF.